Shown below are 26 T cell receptor beta chains from a single sample sequenced in a study of blood T cell repertoires in COVID-19. Here immunoSEQ multiplex PCR was the method, and the copy in TCRdb shows in-frame clones only, minus some. The table lists a few hundred thousand clones, approximately 85% of them singletons, with 2.2% in the top ten. The sample was PBMCs or T cells enriched from blood (not recorded which). The receptors shown here come from a man in his thirties or forties who had recovered from COVID-19.

This chain uses TRBV7-2 with TRBJ1-1; D unresolved. Trimming stripped 1 base from V and 1 base from J, with 16 bases between. The germline CDR1 and CDR2 sequences are SGHTA and FQGNSA. CDR3 length equals 17 residues. CDR3 sequence (DNA): TGTGCCAGCAGCTTAGATCCCCCGACTACCCCGAACACTGAAGCTTTCTTT. Amino acid sequence: CASSLDPPTTPNTEAFF.

This clone was picked up many times. The chain joins TRBV4-1 to TRBJ1-6; 7 nucleotides line up with TRBD1. Looked up from germline, CDR1 is MGHRA and CDR2 is YSYEKL. Losses at the gene ends were 3 bases for V and 9 bases for J; bases not matched to a gene: 14. The length of the CDR3 is 17 residues. The CDR3 region is CASSQTERGRSASPLHF. The CDR3 nucleotides are TGCGCCAGCAGCCAGACCGAAAGGGGGCGTAGCGCTTCACCCCTCCACTTT.

The chain employs TRBV13 and TRBJ1-2, with a weak D call TRBD1 (5 bases). The V end lost 3 bases, the J end lost 4 bases, and 12 bases lay between the germline ends. This CDR3 contains 14 residues. The germline CDR1 and CDR2 sequences are PRHDT and FYEKMQ (reference sequence). The CDR3 nucleotides are TGTGCCAGCAGCTTGCAGCAGGGCGTCTATGGCTACACCTTC. Translation gives CASSLQQGVYGYTF. Full variable domain (missing parts from reference TRBV13 and TRBJ1-2): AAGVIQSPRHLIKEKRETATLKCYPIPRHDTVYWYQQGPGQDPQFLISFYEKMQSDKGSIPDRFSAQQFSDYHSELNMSSLELGDSALYFCASSLQQGVYGYTFGSGTRLTVV.

The gene calls are TRBV7-9 and TRBJ2-5; D perhaps matches TRBD2 (6 bases). The germline V gene has CDR1 SEHNR and CDR2 FQNEAQ (reference sequence). Deletions cut 6 bases from V and 5 bases from J, with 19 bases between. The CDR3 has 15 residues. CDR3 residues: CASRKVGAREETQYF. The CDR3 nucleotides are TGTGCCAGCAGAAAAGTAGGGGCTCGGGAGGAGACCCAGTACTTC.

The chain carries TRBV30 and TRBJ1-2, with no clear D. Trimming took off 3 bases at V and 7 bases at J, with 6 bases between the two ends. This CDR3 is 10 amino acids long. Per germline, CDR1 GTSNPN and CDR2 SVGIG (reference sequence). The CDR3 is CAWSQIGYTF. For the CDR3, the DNA is TGTGCCTGGAGCCAAATTGGCTACACCTTC.

The chain joins TRBV4-1 to TRBJ2-5; D might be TRBD2 (6 bases). The ends were cut back, 2 bases at V and 2 bases at J, with 9 bases in the middle. This CDR3 spans 14 amino acids. Germline V gene lookup returns CDR1 MGHRA and CDR2 YSYEKL. This CDR3 reads CASSQWGDQETQYF. DNA of the CDR3: TGCGCCAGCAGCCAATGGGGGGATCAAGAGACCCAGTACTTC.

Only one count was recorded for this clone. The chain couples TRBV5-1 to TRBJ1-2; 8 bases match TRBD1. CDR1 and CDR2 (germline): SGHRS, YFSETQ. This CDR3 is 14 amino acids long. The V gene end was trimmed by 7 bases and the J gene end by 6 bases; junction bases not matched to a gene: 11. DNA for the CDR3: TGCGCCAGCGCCCTAACAGGGGGGTTAAATGGCTACACCTTC. Protein product: CASALTGGLNGYTF. Full variable domain (missing parts from reference TRBV5-1 and TRBJ1-2): KAGVTQTPRYLIKTRGQQVTLSCSPISGHRSVSWYQQTPGQGLQFLFEYFSETQRNKGNFPGRFSGRQFSNSRSEMNVSTLELGDSALYLCASALTGGLNGYTFGSGTRLTVV.

Remarks on this clone: Other DNA sequences of this sample code for an identical CDR3. The chain has TRBV2 and TRBJ2-7, with a weak D call TRBD1 (5 bases). CDR1 and CDR2 from the germline V gene are SNHLY and FYNNEI. The germline V and J ends were trimmed by 5 bases and 6 bases, with 8 bases remaining between them. CDR3 length equals 11 residues. CDR3 nucleotide sequence: TGTGCCAGCAGTTACGACAGCGAGCAGTACTTC. Protein: CASSYDSEQYF.

This sequence joins TRBV9 and TRBJ2-7, with 9 bases fitting TRBD1. CDR1 SGDLS and CDR2 YYNGEE come from the germline V gene. Trimming cost V 4 bases and J 4 bases; bases outside gene matches: 15. The CDR3 runs to 17 residues. The CDR3 sequence is CASSPTHWDRALYEQYF. DNA for the CDR3: TGTGCCAGCAGCCCTACCCATTGGGACAGGGCTTTGTACGAGCAGTACTTC.

The chain carries TRBV5-1 and TRBJ1-1, with TRBD1 identical over 7 bases. Germline assignment: CDR1 SGHRS and CDR2 YFSETQ. The CDR3 runs to 15 residues. The J segment lost 2 bases and the V segment lost 4 bases, leaving 8 bases of the junction unmatched. The CDR3 sequence: CASSPGGTANTEAFF. In DNA, the CDR3 is TGCGCCAGCAGCCCGGGCGGGACAGCAAACACTGAAGCTTTCTTT.

V and J are TRBV7-2 and TRBJ2-5, with D perhaps TRBD1 (5 bases). V lost 0 bases and J 2 bases, leaving 10 bases between the germline ends. Per the germline V gene, CDR1 is SGHTA and CDR2 is FQGNSA. The CDR3 loop spans 15 amino acids. This CDR3 is CASSLAMTAQETQYF. The CDR3 DNA reads TGTGCCAGCAGCTTAGCCATGACAGCTCAAGAGACCCAGTACTTC.

This clone has a single count. At one boundary the junction diverges from the germline segment, which might be a read error. The chain carries TRBV7-7 and TRBJ2-2, with 7 nucleotides matching TRBD1. The CDR3 spans 16 residues. Germline CDR1 and CDR2: SSHAT and FNYEAQ (reference sequence). The chain's CDR3 is CASSTRPDRAGGELFF. The CDR3 bases are TGTGCTAGCAGCACCCGACCAGACAGGGCGGGCGGGGAGCTGTTTTTT. Full variable domain (missing parts from reference TRBV7-7 and TRBJ2-2): GAGVSQSPRYKVTKRGQDVTLRCDPISSHATLYWYQQALGQGPEFLTYFNYEAQPDKSGLPSDRFSAERPEGSISTLTIQRTEQRDSAMYRCASSTRPDRAGGELFFGEGSRLTVL.

This clone was picked up one time. The chain couples TRBV3-1 (or the pseudogene TRBV3-2) to TRBJ2-7, with TRBD1 as a possible D gene (6 bases). The V gene lost 4 bases and the J gene lost 0 bases, with 13 bases spanning the gap. The length of the CDR3 is 15 residues. CDR1 is LGHDT and CDR2 is YNNKEL in the germline V gene (reference sequence). CDR3 nucleotide sequence: TGTGCCAGCAGCCTGGGACACCTTAACTCCTACGAGCAGTACTTC. This translates into CASSLGHLNSYEQYF.

This sequence joins TRBV3-1 (or the pseudogene TRBV3-2) and TRBJ2-7, with 10 positions matching TRBD2. Germline V lookup: CDR1 LGHDT, CDR2 YNNKEL (reference sequence). V was clipped by 0 bases and J by 2 bases; unmatched bases: 4. The CDR3 has 16 amino acids. CDR3 loop: CASSQDSGGTPYEQYF. Written as DNA, the CDR3 is TGTGCCAGCAGCCAAGATAGCGGGGGGACCCCCTACGAGCAGTACTTC.

CDR3 DNA sequence: TGCGCCAGCAGCTTGGATGGGACAGCCACAGATACGCAGTATTTT. Translation gives CASSLDGTATDTQYF. The genes are TRBV5-1 and TRBJ2-3; 7 nucleotides line up with TRBD1. V gave up 0 bases and J gave up 2 bases; unmatched junction bases: 3. The CDR3 contains 15 residues. Germline V gene lookup returns CDR1 SGHRS and CDR2 YFSETQ.

The J gene is TRBJ1-5, the V gene TRBV5-1; D unresolved. Looked up from germline, CDR1 is SGHRS and CDR2 is YFSETQ. CDR3 length: 13 residues. V was trimmed by 5 bases and J by 6 bases, leaving 12 bases between them. Written as DNA, the CDR3 is TGCGCCAGCAGTGTGGAGGGCGGTCAGCCCCAGCATTTT. This gives the protein CASSVEGGQPQHF.

CDR3 sequence reads: CASSADRGQPQHF. As DNA, the CDR3 is TGTGCCAGCAGTGCTGACAGGGGACAGCCCCAGCATTTT. This chain connects TRBV5-4 to TRBJ1-5; 8 nucleotides line up with TRBD1. Germline-derived CDR1 and CDR2 are SGHNT and YYREEE (reference sequence). There are 13 residues in the CDR3. With 5 bases clipped from V and 7 bases from J, the junction kept 5 bases outside the gene matches.

This clone was found once. The CDR3 nucleotides are TGTGCCAGTAGTATAGATAATAGTGCGGATACGCAGTATTTT. Translated, it gives CASSIDNSADTQYF. The chain combines TRBV19 with TRBJ2-3; D is ambiguous. Trimming took off 0 bases at V and 6 bases at J, with 10 bases between the two ends. This CDR3 contains 14 residues. Germline CDR1 and CDR2: LNHDA and SQIVND (reference sequence).

This clone was observed a single time. V gene TRBV25-1 combines with J gene TRBJ1-1; TRBD1 matches 8 bases. This CDR3 is 15 amino acids long. The trim removed 6 bases at V and 4 bases at J, leaving 10 bases unmatched. Germline CDR1 and CDR2: MGHDK and SYGVNS. CDR3 nucleotides: TGTGCCAGCAGCTCCCGACAGGGGAGGAGCACTGAAGCTTTCTTT. It specifies CASSSRQGRSTEAFF.

V is TRBV2 and J is TRBJ1-2, with D possibly matching TRBD1 (6 bases). This CDR3 has 14 amino acids. Germline assignment: CDR1 SNHLY and CDR2 FYNNEI. V was trimmed by 5 bases and J by 6 bases, leaving 16 bases between them. This CDR3 reads CASSPGEGVDGYTF. In DNA form, the CDR3 reads TGTGCCAGCAGTCCCGGGGAGGGGGTCGATGGCTACACCTTC.

About this clone: This same CDR3 is encoded by further DNA sequences in the sample. J is TRBJ2-7 and V is TRBV19; TRBD1 matches at 8 bases. V lost 3 bases to trimming and J lost 4 bases; unmatched junction nucleotides: 5. This CDR3 region has 14 residues. Germline V gene data show CDR1 as LNHDA and CDR2 as SQIVND (reference sequence). The CDR3, as DNA: TGTGCCAGTAGTATCGGAACAGGGGGGTACGAGCAGTACTTC. Its translation is CASSIGTGGYEQYF.

The rearrangement joins TRBV9 to TRBJ2-5; possible D gene TRBD1, 6 bases. CDR1 and CDR2 (germline): SGDLS, YYNGEE. V lost 0 bases and J 4 bases, leaving 13 bases between the germline ends. CDR3 length: 15 residues. Here the CDR3 reads CASSVAGARGETQYF. The CDR3 bases are TGTGCCAGCAGCGTAGCAGGGGCCAGAGGAGAGACCCAGTACTTC.

This chain links TRBV5-1 with TRBJ2-2; 9 bases map to TRBD1. Germline V gene sequence: CDR1 SGHRS, CDR2 YFSETQ. The junction had 4 bases not matched to a gene; V was cut back by 4 bases and J by 6 bases. This CDR3 region has 14 residues. CDR3 nucleotides: TGCGCCAGCAGCCCGACAGGGGGAGCCGGGGAGCTGTTTTTT. This encodes CASSPTGGAGELFF.

The chain combines TRBV5-1 with TRBJ1-2; TRBD1 matches 7 bases. This CDR3 has 15 amino acids. The germline V gene encodes CDR1 SGHRS and CDR2 YFSETQ. The V gene end was trimmed by 4 bases and the J gene end by 1 base; junction bases not matched to a gene: 7. CDR3 loop: CASSPNRDSNYGYTF. Here the CDR3 DNA reads TGCGCCAGCAGCCCGAACCGGGACAGTAACTATGGCTACACCTTC.

This chain connects TRBV5-4 to TRBJ2-2, with TRBD2 identical over 11 bases. Germline V gene sequence: CDR1 SGHNT, CDR2 YYREEE (reference sequence). The CDR3 is 15 residues long. V trimming: 4 bases; J trimming: 1 base; junction bases outside the gene matches: 0. CDR3 protein: CASSTSGGNTGELFF. The CDR3 nucleotides read TGTGCCAGCAGCACTAGCGGGGGGAACACCGGGGAGCTGTTTTTT.

This chain joins TRBV11-2 and TRBJ1-3; 7 bases map to TRBD1. Germline V gene sequence: CDR1 SGHAT, CDR2 FQNNGV. The CDR3 extends over 17 amino acids. V trimming: 3 bases; J trimming: 1 base; junction bases outside the gene matches: 9. The CDR3 region has the DNA TGTGCCAGCAGCTTTACCTCAGGGGGAAGATCTGGAAACACCATATATTTT. Its translation is CASSFTSGGRSGNTIYF.